Below are 16 T cell receptor beta chains sequenced from a single sample in a study of blood T cell repertoires in COVID-19. Produced via immunoSEQ multiplex PCR; TCRdb's table is partial and in-frame only. The data contain fewer than 200,000 clones, 87% of them singletons. The sequencing input was PBMCs or T cells enriched from blood (not recorded which). Receptors originate from a human donor with acute COVID-19. The donor label of this sample is uncertain.

The rearrangement links TRBV5-1 to TRBJ1-1, with D possibly matching TRBD1 (6 bases). Germline values: CDR1 SGHRS, CDR2 YFSETQ. The CDR3 consists of 18 residues. Trimming cost V 0 bases and J 1 base, with 19 bases left between them. In nucleotides, the CDR3 is TGCGCCAGCAGCTTGGGCCATACAGGGCTAGTAGCGAACACTGAAGCTTTCTTT. It is translated as CASSLGHTGLVANTEAFF. Together with reference TRBV5-1 and TRBJ1-1, the CDR3 gives the full variable domain: KAGVTQTPRYLIKTRGQQVTLSCSPISGHRSVSWYQQTPGQGLQFLFEYFSETQRNKGNFPGRFSGRQFSNSRSEMNVSTLELGDSALYLCASSLGHTGLVANTEAFFGQGTRLTVV.

The chain has TRBV27 and TRBJ2-2, with 7 bases matching TRBD1. Germline CDR1 MNHEY, CDR2 SMNVEV (reference sequence). Trimming took 2 bases from V and 2 from J; bases not matched to a gene: 5. The CDR3 extends over 16 amino acids. The CDR3 DNA reads TGTGCCAGCAGTTTACGCAGGGGGTATAACACCGGGGAGCTGTTTTTT. Translation: CASSLRRGYNTGELFF.

V is TRBV5-6 and J is TRBJ1-2; the match to TRBD1 covers 7 bases. This CDR3 has 14 residues. Trimming at V came to 4 bases and at J to 8 bases, leaving 11 bases not matched to a gene. Germline CDR1 is SGHDT and CDR2 is YYEEEE. The CDR3 protein is CASSLGGAAEGYTF. The CDR3 DNA reads TGTGCCAGCAGCCTAGGGGGCGCGGCTGAGGGCTACACCTTC.

The gene calls are TRBV13 and TRBJ2-5; 11 nucleotides match TRBD1. V shed 5 bases, J shed 5 bases, and the junction held 10 bases outside the gene matches. This CDR3 region has 16 residues. The germline V gene encodes CDR1 PRHDT and CDR2 FYEKMQ (reference sequence). The CDR3: CASSRFRTGGRETQYF. DNA for the CDR3: TGTGCCAGCAGCCGCTTCCGGACAGGGGGCCGGGAGACCCAGTACTTC.

This chain joins TRBV24-1 and TRBJ1-2, with 7 bases fitting TRBD1. The CDR3 consists of 17 residues. J was trimmed by 2 bases and V by 2 bases; bases with no gene match: 10. Germline CDR1 KGHDR, CDR2 SFDVKD. CDR3 sequence: CATSDSPTVQGNYGYTF. CDR3 sequence (DNA): TGTGCCACCAGTGATTCTCCTACGGTACAGGGGAACTATGGCTACACCTTC.

This CDR3 is CASSPSDRVSYEQYF. CDR3 DNA: TGTGCCAGCTCACCCTCGGACAGGGTCTCCTACGAGCAGTACTTC. This chain links TRBV18 with TRBJ2-7; the match to TRBD1 covers 8 bases. V was clipped by 3 bases and J by 0 bases; unmatched bases: 4. Germline-derived CDR1 and CDR2 are KGHSH and LQKENI. The length of the CDR3 is 15 residues.

The chain combines TRBV4-1 with TRBJ2-2; 7 bases are a match to TRBD1. Germline CDR1 MGHRA, CDR2 YSYEKL. CDR3 length: 16 residues. V shed 2 bases and J 6 bases; nucleotides not matched to a gene: 9. CDR3 amino acids: CASSQRRAGGSGELFF. The CDR3 DNA sequence: TGCGCCAGCAGCCAAAGAAGGGCAGGGGGATCCGGGGAGCTGTTTTTT.

The chain has TRBV4-1 and TRBJ1-5; maybe TRBD1 (6 bases). The V and J ends lost 1 base and 4 bases respectively, with 17 bases between them. The CDR3 consists of 17 residues. In germline, CDR1 is MGHRA, CDR2 YSYEKL. The CDR3 spells CASSQGAIRGRNQPQHF. DNA for the CDR3: TGCGCCAGCAGCCAAGGGGCAATCAGGGGCCGAAATCAGCCCCAGCATTTT.

J is TRBJ1-1 and V is TRBV30; 8 nucleotides align to TRBD1. The CDR3 has 10 residues. V lost 5 bases and J lost 8; bases outside the gene matches: 1. Germline loops: CDR1 GTSNPN, CDR2 SVGIG (reference sequence). The CDR3 region has the DNA TGTGCCTGGGGGGACAGGGAAGCTTTCTTT. Translation gives CAWGDREAFF.

V usage is TRBV7-9 and J usage is TRBJ2-3; 8 bases line up with TRBD1. CDR3 length: 16 residues. With V trimmed by 6 bases and J by 1 base, 9 bases remained unmatched. Germline values: CDR1 SEHNR, CDR2 FQNEAQ (reference sequence). The CDR3 nucleotides are TGTGCCAGCAGACAGCAGGGGGCGGATGGCACAGATACGCAGTATTTT. Amino acids: CASRQQGADGTDTQYF. Together with reference TRBV7-9 and TRBJ2-3, the CDR3 gives the full variable domain: DTGVSQNPRHKITKRGQNVTFRCDPISEHNRLYWYRQTLGQGPEFLTYFQNEAQLEKSRLLSDRFSAERPKGSFSTLEIQRTEQGDSAMYLCASRQQGADGTDTQYFGPGTRLTVL.

The CDR3 spells CASSQDQGKRDYEQYF. The CDR3 coding sequence is TGTGCCAGCAGCCAGGATCAGGGTAAACGAGACTACGAGCAGTACTTC. The chain employs TRBV3-1 (or the pseudogene TRBV3-2) and TRBJ2-7; perhaps TRBD1 as D (5 bases). Germline V gives CDR1 LGHDT, CDR2 YNNKEL (reference sequence). The CDR3 runs to 16 residues. The ends were cut back, 3 bases at V and 3 bases at J, with 18 bases in the middle.

This chain's CDR3 is CASSSSFDRGLEQYF. The DNA of the CDR3 is TGTGCCAGCAGTTCTTCTTTCGACAGGGGGCTCGAGCAGTACTTC. The chain employs TRBV27 and TRBJ2-7, with 10 bases fitting TRBD1. The CDR3 loop spans 15 amino acids. Germline V gene data show CDR1 as MNHEY and CDR2 as SMNVEV (reference sequence). J was trimmed by 6 bases and V by 4 bases; bases with no gene match: 9.

This clone was recorded once. The rearrangement joins TRBV14 to TRBJ1-2, with 7 bases matching TRBD1. Trimming took 0 bases from V and 8 from J; bases not matched to a gene: 18. The V gene's germline CDR1 is SGHDN and CDR2 FVKESK. This CDR3 is 18 amino acids long. The CDR3 coding sequence is TGTGCCAGCAGCCAAGAGCCGATCTTGACAGGGAGTAAGAGAGGCTACACCTTC. It encodes CASSQEPILTGSKRGYTF.

This sequence joins TRBV14 and TRBJ2-6; no reliable D call. Trimming took 1 base from V and 0 from J, leaving 7 bases between them. Germline loops: CDR1 SGHDN, CDR2 FVKESK. The CDR3 has 16 amino acids. CDR3 residues: CASSQVIPSGANVLTF. The CDR3 bases are TGTGCCAGCAGCCAAGTTATTCCCTCTGGGGCCAACGTCCTGACTTTC.

The V gene is TRBV24-1, the J gene TRBJ2-1, with 9 bases aligning to TRBD2. The V and J ends lost 7 bases and 4 bases, in that order; junction bases with no gene match: 7. This CDR3 comprises 15 residues. Germline lookup yields CDR1 KGHDR and CDR2 SFDVKD. CDR3 amino acids: CATSTSSGEYNEQFF. In DNA form, the CDR3 reads TGTGCCACCAGCACGTCTAGCGGGGAGTACAATGAGCAGTTCTTC.

J is TRBJ1-5 and V is TRBV20-1, with D possibly TRBD1 on 5 matching bases. Germline V gene data show CDR1 as DFQATT and CDR2 as SNEGSKA (reference sequence). The CDR3 contains 10 residues. Between the trimmed V and J ends, which lost 7 bases and 7 bases, there was a span of 8 bases. The CDR3 here is CSVAGQPQHF. For the CDR3, the DNA is TGCAGTGTTGCAGGGCAGCCCCAGCATTTT.